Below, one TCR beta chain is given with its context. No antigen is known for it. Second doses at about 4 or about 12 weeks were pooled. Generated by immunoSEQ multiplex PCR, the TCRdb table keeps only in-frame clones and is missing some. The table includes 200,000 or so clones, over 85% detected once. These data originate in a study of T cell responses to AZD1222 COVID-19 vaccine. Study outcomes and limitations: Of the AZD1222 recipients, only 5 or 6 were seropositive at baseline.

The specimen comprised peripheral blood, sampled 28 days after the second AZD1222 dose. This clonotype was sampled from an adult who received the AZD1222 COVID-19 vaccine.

This CDR3 is CASEDRSTDTQYF. Here the CDR3 DNA reads TGTGCCAGTGAGGACAGGAGCACAGATACGCAGTATTTT. The chain is built from TRBV19 and TRBJ2-3; 7 bases are shared with TRBD1. The junction had 2 bases not matched to a gene; V was cut back by 8 bases and J by 0 bases. The CDR3 consists of 13 residues. CDR1 and CDR2 (germline): LNHDA, SQIVND (reference sequence).